The 20 T cell receptor beta chains listed next were all sequenced from one sample in a study of T-cell reconstitution after alpha-beta-depleted transplantation in children. Unique molecular identifiers were used in preparing the TCRbeta library. TCRdb recomputed calls from the PCR reads with MiXCR, one row per CDR3 protein. The sample records approximately 190,000 distinct CDR3 sequences, around 8.4% being singletons. The sequencing used PBMCs, mostly from graft donor cells, collected 360 days after TCRalphabeta/CD19-depleted stem cell transplant. The source of these receptors is a male patient between 2 and 15 years old who had a stem cell transplant for acute myeloid leukemia, so the T cells may come from the graft donor.

This rearrangement joins TRBV5-1 to TRBJ2-1; 11 bases agree with TRBD2. J gave up 0 bases and V 1 base, and 12 bases lay outside the gene matches. The CDR3 is 20 residues long. Germline V CDR1 and CDR2: SGHRS, YFSETQ. CDR3 DNA: TGCGCCAGCAGCTTGCTGTTCTTTGCTAGCGGGAGGCCCTCCTACAATGAGCAGTTCTTC. This encodes CASSLLFFASGRPSYNEQFF. The variable domain in full, completed from reference TRBV5-1 and TRBJ2-1, reads KAGVTQTPRYLIKTRGQQVTLSCSPISGHRSVSWYQQTPGQGLQFLFEYFSETQRNKGNFPGRFSGRQFSNSRSEMNVSTLELGDSALYLCASSLLFFASGRPSYNEQFFGPGTRLTVL.

This clonotype was detected a few times. CDR3 residues: CASSSPVAAPKETQYF. The CDR3 nucleotides read TGTGCCAGCAGTTCCCCAGTAGCGGCCCCCAAAGAGACCCAGTACTTC. V gene TRBV28 combines with J gene TRBJ2-5, with D possibly being TRBD2 (6 bases). CDR1 is MDHEN and CDR2 is SYDVKM in the germline V gene. Trimming left V 4 bases short and J 3 bases short, with 18 bases between. This CDR3 is 16 amino acids long.

This clonotype was counted at least ten times. The rearrangement uses TRBV6-5 and TRBJ1-4; D is uncertain. Trimming stripped 0 bases from V and 5 bases from J, with 10 bases between. Germline V lookup: CDR1 MNHEY, CDR2 SVGAGI. The CDR3 sequence is 15 residues long. DNA for the CDR3: TGTGCCAGCAGTTACTCTGGACCCAGGAATGAAAAACTGTTTTTT. It encodes CASSYSGPRNEKLFF.

V gene TRBV12-3 or TRBV12-4 combines with J gene TRBJ2-1; TRBD2 might be the D (5 bases). The V end was cut by 3 bases, the J end by 8 bases, with 8 bases between. CDR3 size: 12 residues. CDR3 DNA: TGTGCCAGCAGTTTGGCGGGCGATGAGCAGTTCTTC. Its protein is CASSLAGDEQFF.

The chain employs TRBV20-1 and TRBJ1-5; no reliable D call. The CDR3 has 14 residues. Germline CDR1 reads DFQATT; CDR2 reads SNEGSKA (reference sequence). Deletions cut 7 bases from V and 2 bases from J, with 15 bases between. The CDR3 DNA reads as TGCAGTGTCATAGGGAGAGGAGGCAATCAGCCCCAGCATTTT. Protein: CSVIGRGGNQPQHF.

This clonotype was found many times. The chain is built from TRBV4-3 and TRBJ2-2; D is uncertain. This CDR3 contains 13 residues. Trimming shortened V by 0 bases and J by 9 bases, and 8 bases separated the two germline ends. Germline-derived CDR1 and CDR2 are LGHNA and YSLEER. The CDR3 sequence is CASSQEPSRELFF. In nucleotides, the CDR3 is TGCGCCAGCAGCCAAGAGCCAAGCCGGGAGCTGTTTTTT.

This clonotype was seen a few times. This sequence joins TRBV20-1 and TRBJ2-4, with D hard to call. V was trimmed by 6 bases and J by 5 bases, leaving 14 bases between them. This CDR3 has 13 amino acids. Germline V gene lookup returns CDR1 DFQATT and CDR2 SNEGSKA (reference sequence). The CDR3 DNA sequence: TGCAGTGCGACGCTAGGCCGGGAAAACATTCAGTACTTC. As protein: CSATLGRENIQYF.

This chain links TRBV19 with TRBJ2-1, with 7 bases fitting TRBD2. The CDR3 spans 17 residues. Trimming at V came to 4 bases and at J to 4 bases, leaving 13 bases not matched to a gene. The V gene's germline CDR1 is LNHDA and CDR2 SQIVND (reference sequence). The CDR3 coding sequence is TGTGCCAGTAGTACCGGGGGGAGCCTAGCGGAGTACAATGAGCAGTTCTTC. Translating gives CASSTGGSLAEYNEQFF.

This clonotype was picked up many times. V is TRBV18 and J is TRBJ2-7; D not resolved. The germline CDR1 and CDR2 sequences are KGHSH and LQKENI. There are 13 residues in the CDR3. The V and J ends lost 3 bases and 3 bases respectively, with 9 bases between them. This CDR3 is CASSPEGHYEQYV. CDR3 nucleotides: TGTGCCAGCTCACCCGAAGGCCACTACGAGCAGTACGTC.

This clonotype was counted ten times or more. The rearrangement joins TRBV20-1 to TRBJ2-7; D ambiguous. Germline-derived CDR1 and CDR2 are DFQATT and SNEGSKA (reference sequence). V was clipped by 5 bases and J by 3 bases, with 8 bases between them. The CDR3 covers 11 residues. CDR3 nucleotide sequence: TGCAGTGCTGGAATTAGCTACGAGCAGTACTTC. This translates into CSAGISYEQYF.

Many counts were recorded for this clonotype. The V gene is TRBV6-2 or TRBV6-3, the J gene TRBJ2-2, with D possibly being TRBD1 (5 bases). V lost 3 bases and J 4 bases, leaving 12 bases between the germline ends. The germline V gene encodes CDR1 MNHEY and CDR2 SVGEGT. The CDR3 loop spans 15 amino acids. CDR3 DNA sequence: TGTGCCAGCAGTTATGTTTCCAGGGTCACCGGGGAGCTGTTTTTT. Translating it yields CASSYVSRVTGELFF.

This clonotype was seen at least ten times. J is TRBJ2-1 and V is TRBV6-1, with 14 bases matching TRBD2. There are 18 residues in the CDR3. The germline gives CDR1 MNHNS, CDR2 SASEGT. V shed 2 bases and J 6 bases; nucleotides not matched to a gene: 9. CDR3 bases: TGTGCCAGCAGTGAAAGGCAGATGGGACTAGCGGGAGCCAATGAGCAGTTCTTC. It encodes CASSERQMGLAGANEQFF.

V is TRBV7-9 and J is TRBJ2-7; D is ambiguous. Trimming shortened V by 5 bases and J by 2 bases, and 7 bases separated the two germline ends. The germline V gene has CDR1 SEHNR and CDR2 FQNEAQ (reference sequence). This CDR3 contains 12 residues. CDR3 sequence (DNA): TGTGCCAGCAGCAATCTGCCCTACGAGCAGTACTTC. The encoded protein is CASSNLPYEQYF.

This clonotype has at least ten counts. V gene TRBV20-1 combines with J gene TRBJ2-1, with D tentatively TRBD2 (5 bases). Trimming took off 0 bases at V and 8 bases at J, with 11 bases between the two ends. Germline CDR1 and CDR2: DFQATT and SNEGSKA (reference sequence). The CDR3 totals 13 residues. The CDR3 coding sequence is TGCAGTGCTAGAGATGCTAGCTTTGATGAGCAGTTCTTC. This sequence encodes CSARDASFDEQFF.

This clonotype appeared many times. The chain joins TRBV2 to TRBJ2-4, with a tentative D call TRBD1 (5 bases). This CDR3 has 13 residues. Per germline, CDR1 SNHLY and CDR2 FYNNEI. V shed 2 bases and J shed 14 bases, with 16 bases lying between them. CDR3 DNA: TGTGCCAGCAGTGAAACCCCAGGGCAGTGGAAGTACTTC. Protein sequence: CASSETPGQWKYF.

The gene calls are TRBV6-6 and TRBJ2-7; the D is unclear. V was clipped by 3 bases and J by 6 bases, with 12 bases between them. This CDR3 is 13 amino acids long. CDR1 and CDR2 (germline): MNHNY, SVGAGI (reference sequence). The CDR3 protein is CASSYKFGGEQYF. In nucleotides, the CDR3 is TGTGCCAGCAGTTATAAGTTCGGCGGCGAGCAGTACTTC.

This clonotype was seen a few times. This sequence joins TRBV12-3 or TRBV12-4 and TRBJ2-5; TRBD2 aligns across 8 bases. After removal of 3 bases from V and 7 bases from J, the junction contained 16 bases not matched to a gene. The CDR3 consists of 17 residues. The CDR3 protein is CASSFGSGGVPWGTQYF. The CDR3, as DNA: TGTGCCAGCAGTTTCGGGAGCGGGGGTGTACCCTGGGGGACCCAGTACTTC.

This clonotype was counted ten times or more. V and J are TRBV29-1 and TRBJ2-1; D remains unclear. Trimming cost V 5 bases and J 4 bases, with 15 bases left between them. CDR3 length: 14 amino acids. The germline V gene has CDR1 SQVTM and CDR2 ANQGSEA. The CDR3 loop reads CSVFQDGKYNEQFF. The CDR3 DNA is TGCAGCGTTTTCCAGGACGGAAAATACAATGAGCAGTTCTTC.

The CDR3 region has the DNA TGTGCCAGCAGCCCCGGGAGTATGGAGACCCAGTACTTC. This sequence encodes CASSPGSMETQYF. The rearrangement links TRBV11-2 to TRBJ2-5; possible D gene TRBD2, 6 bases. Germline lookup yields CDR1 SGHAT and CDR2 FQNNGV. V was cut by 5 bases and J by 5 bases, with 12 bases left in between. The CDR3 has 13 amino acids.

The chain is built from TRBV5-1 and TRBJ1-1; 7 bases match TRBD1. V gave up 4 bases and J gave up 1 base; unmatched junction bases: 4. CDR3 length equals 14 residues. CDR1 and CDR2 (germline): SGHRS, YFSETQ. CDR3 residues: CASSETGENTEAFF. As DNA, the CDR3 is TGCGCCAGCAGCGAAACAGGGGAGAACACTGAAGCTTTCTTT.